A selection of T cell receptor beta chains follows, all from one sample in a study of beta chain features in type 1 diabetes. Assay used: immunoSEQ multiplex PCR; TCRdb lists only in-frame clones, some missing. The sample has roughly 300,000 clones, roughly an eighth seen once; the top ten hold over 0.015%. Source material: naive CD4+ T cells from blood. The receptors originated from a man aged 30-40 years with type 1 diabetes. Both conserved end residues are part of each CDR3.

j_call | v_call | cdr3_aa
TRBJ1-5 | TRBV4-2 | CASSQEAGRRNQPQHF
TRBJ2-1 | TRBV5-1 | CASSRLADSYNEQFF
TRBJ2-1 | TRBV5-4 | CASSLTGRVGEQFF
TRBJ2-5 | TRBV7-8 | CASRSQETQYF
TRBJ2-1 | TRBV10-3 | CAISGTGWDEQFF
TRBJ2-7 | TRBV5-1 | CASSLETGGTYEQYF
TRBJ1-5 | TRBV19 | CASSFGGLDQPQHF
TRBJ2-5 | TRBV7-6 | CASSLAPPDRGETQYF
TRBJ2-1 | TRBV18 | CASSPRGTTYNEQFF
TRBJ2-7 | TRBV18 | CASSPGRPAYNEQYF
TRBJ2-1 | TRBV2 | CASKIQGTTEQFF
TRBJ2-7 | TRBV5-1 | CASSSLAGPSYEQYF
TRBJ2-7 | TRBV6-5 | CASSLDRGYEQYF
TRBJ1-2 | TRBV12-5 | CASGLGQPVSGYTF
TRBJ2-7 | TRBV19 | CASSIVPGTYEQYF
TRBJ2-2 | TRBV5-1 | CASSSTREGAGELFF
TRBJ2-5 | TRBV20-1 | CSAPSRETQYF
TRBJ2-7 | TRBV18 | CASSLNYEQYF
TRBJ2-6 | TRBV6-6 | CASSLSGANVLTF
TRBJ2-1 | TRBV7-3 | CASSLSGIRAGEYEQFF
TRBJ2-3 | TRBV13 | CASSRRGDTQYF
TRBJ1-5 | TRBV30 | CAWSVSWRGGNQPQHF
TRBJ1-4 | TRBV5-1 | CASSQDMNNEKLFF
TRBJ2-4 | TRBV7-8 | CASSSPRKREWNIQYF
TRBJ1-2 | TRBV7-2 | CASSLSQGVGKGYTF
TRBJ1-1 | TRBV5-1 | CASSLGDRMNTEAFF
TRBJ1-2 | TRBV28 | CASSFQDYGYTF
TRBJ1-1 | TRBV13 | CASNFRGSVEAFF
TRBJ1-1 | TRBV7-9 | CASSLEQPHDAFF
TRBJ2-1 | TRBV9 | CASSVEGLGGYIGLFF
TRBJ2-2 | TRBV11-2 | CASKRPLTASGELFF
TRBJ1-2 | TRBV4-2 | CASSQELGQGDYGYTF
TRBJ2-7 | TRBV25-1 | CASSQASGRGRSYEQYF
TRBJ1-2 | TRBV28 | CASSLSDRTNYGYTF
TRBJ2-6 | TRBV4-3 | CASSQVSSGANVLTF
TRBJ2-2 | TRBV5-1 | CASSTTGTANTGELFF
TRBJ1-2 | TRBV19 | CASSPRGQGYGYTF
TRBJ1-1 | TRBV18 | CASSPQDKAEAFF
TRBJ1-1 | TRBV9 | CASSVPQGGFTEAFF
TRBJ1-2 | TRBV28 | CASSPTRAGLRYGYTF
TRBJ2-7 | TRBV7-9 | CASSLVYSYEQYF